Shown below are 20 T cell receptor beta chains from a single sample sequenced in a study of OX40 agonist ivuxolimab in advanced cancers. The data were produced by immunoSEQ multiplex PCR, yet TCRdb's version contains in-frame clones alone and is incomplete. The sample lists roughly 56,000 clones, 85% occurring once. Source: CD4+ or CD8+ T cells sorted from blood, taken in a trial of the OX40 agonist ivuxolimab. These receptors were obtained from an adult with an advanced solid tumor such as melanoma, head and neck, liver or kidney cancer.

The chain links TRBV27 to TRBJ2-1; 9 bases map to TRBD1. The CDR3 runs to 15 residues. The V gene's germline CDR1 is MNHEY and CDR2 SMNVEV (reference sequence). The junction had 6 bases not matched to a gene; V was cut back by 4 bases and J by 5 bases. The CDR3 DNA is TGTGCCAGCAGTTGGGGACAGGGTATCGACAATGAGCAGTTCTTC. Its translation: CASSWGQGIDNEQFF.

The sample holds one count of this clone. The chain is built from TRBV27 and TRBJ1-1, with D unresolved. The V and J ends lost 2 bases and 0 bases respectively, with 4 bases between them. This CDR3 has 13 residues. Germline V lookup: CDR1 MNHEY, CDR2 SMNVEV (reference sequence). Here the CDR3 reads CASSLMVNTEAFF. CDR3 coding DNA: TGTGCCAGCAGTTTAATGGTGAACACTGAAGCTTTCTTT.

The rearrangement joins TRBV9 to TRBJ2-3, with 10 bases that match TRBD2. V shed 2 bases and J 1 base; nucleotides not matched to a gene: 1. Looked up from germline, CDR1 is SGDLS and CDR2 is YYNGEE. This CDR3 spans 15 amino acids. The DNA of the CDR3 is TGTGCCAGCAGCGTCGGGACTAGCGGCACAGATACGCAGTATTTT. It yields the protein CASSVGTSGTDTQYF.

The chain combines TRBV7-9 with TRBJ1-3, with D possibly matching TRBD1 (5 bases). The germline V gene encodes CDR1 SEHNR and CDR2 FQNEAQ (reference sequence). CDR3 length equals 14 residues. The ends were cut back, 4 bases at V and 4 bases at J, with 11 bases in the middle. The CDR3, as DNA: TGTGCCAGCAGCTCCCAGGGTTTAGGAAACACCATATATTTT. Encoded protein: CASSSQGLGNTIYF.

The rearrangement uses TRBV6-4 and TRBJ2-7; the D gene is possibly TRBD1 (5 bases). V lost 9 bases to trimming and J lost 2 bases, with 14 bases between them. This CDR3 has 13 amino acids. Germline values: CDR1 MRHNA, CDR2 SNTAGT. The CDR3, as DNA: TGTGCCAGGGGGTCCAGGGCCCCCTACGAGCAGTACTTC. It codes for CARGSRAPYEQYF.

V usage is TRBV28 and J usage is TRBJ2-3, with 9 positions matching TRBD2. V shed 3 bases and J 2 bases; nucleotides not matched to a gene: 6. Germline CDR1 reads MDHEN; CDR2 reads SYDVKM. The CDR3 is 16 amino acids. In DNA, the CDR3 is TGTGCCAGCAGTTTGGGGCTAGCGGGGCTCACAGATACGCAGTATTTT. This encodes CASSLGLAGLTDTQYF. The complete variable domain, with remaining parts taken from reference TRBV28 and TRBJ2-3, reads DVKVTQSSRYLVKRTGEKVFLECVQDMDHENMFWYRQDPGLGLRLIYFSYDVKMKEKGDIPEGYSVSREKKERFSLILESASTNQTSMYLCASSLGLAGLTDTQYFGPGTRLTVL.

The rearrangement uses TRBV5-8 and TRBJ1-4; D may be TRBD1 (5 bases). V was clipped by 4 bases and J by 7 bases, with 14 bases between them. The germline V gene has CDR1 SGHTS and CDR2 YDEGEE. This CDR3 is 14 amino acids long. The CDR3 loop is CASSASGQVEKLFF. CDR3 nucleotide sequence: TGTGCCAGCAGCGCCTCAGGGCAGGTTGAAAAACTGTTTTTT.

V usage is TRBV19 and J usage is TRBJ2-3; 12 bases are shared with TRBD2. This CDR3 comprises 17 residues. J was trimmed by 1 base and V by 1 base; bases with no gene match: 3. Germline lookup yields CDR1 LNHDA and CDR2 SQIVND (reference sequence). This CDR3 reads CASSIGLAGAGTDTQYF. The CDR3 nucleotides read TGTGCCAGTAGTATAGGACTAGCGGGAGCCGGCACAGATACGCAGTATTTT.

This chain links TRBV7-8 with TRBJ1-5; D ambiguous. V lost 1 base, J lost 4 bases, and 5 bases lay in between. CDR3 length: 13 amino acids. Germline V CDR1 and CDR2: SGHVS, FQNEAQ. CDR3 in amino acids: CASSLDLNQPQHF. CDR3 in DNA: TGTGCCAGCAGCTTAGACCTAAATCAGCCCCAGCATTTT. Together with reference TRBV7-8 and TRBJ1-5, the CDR3 gives the full variable domain: GAGVSQSPRYKVAKRGQDVALRCDPISGHVSLFWYQQALGQGPEFLTYFQNEAQLDKSGLPSDRFFAERPEGSVSTLKIQRTQQEDSAVYLCASSLDLNQPQHFGDGTRLSIL.

This clone was seen just once. V and J are TRBV28 and TRBJ2-7; possible D gene TRBD1, 5 bases. CDR1 and CDR2 (germline): MDHEN, SYDVKM. This CDR3 has 14 residues. V was clipped by 4 bases and J by 3 bases, with 13 bases between them. The CDR3 nucleotides read TGTGCCAGCAGTTCAGGCCCAGGGTTCTACGAGCAGTACTTC. Its translation: CASSSGPGFYEQYF.

This clone occurred a few times. The chain recombines TRBV7-2 with TRBJ1-2, with D unresolved. V was shortened by 1 base and J by 6 bases, with 9 bases between the two germline ends. CDR1 SGHTA and CDR2 FQGNSA come from the germline V gene. The CDR3 is made up of 13 amino acids. The DNA of the CDR3 is TGTGCCAGCAGCTTAGTCGATTCTGATGGCTACACCTTC. It encodes CASSLVDSDGYTF.

The V call is TRBV4-2, the J call TRBJ1-2, with D unresolved. This CDR3 is 14 amino acids long. V gave up 6 bases and J gave up 8 bases, with 19 bases separating them. The germline CDR1 and CDR2 sequences are LGHNA and YNFKEQ. The CDR3 here is CASRRGRRERGYTF. The CDR3 DNA reads as TGTGCCAGCAGACGGGGTCGTAGGGAGCGGGGCTACACCTTC.

The chain recombines TRBV4-1 with TRBJ1-2; the match to TRBD1 covers 9 bases. The CDR3 totals 15 residues. Germline lookup yields CDR1 MGHRA and CDR2 YSYEKL. V shed 4 bases, J shed 7 bases, and the junction held 10 bases outside the gene matches. CDR3 DNA sequence: TGCGCCAGCAGCCGGGACAGGGCTTATTTTGCTGGCTACACCTTC. Translating it yields CASSRDRAYFAGYTF.

The rearrangement uses TRBV5-8 and TRBJ2-1; possibly TRBD2 for D (6 bases). V lost 0 bases to trimming and J lost 2 bases, with 12 bases between them. CDR3 length: 16 residues. Germline values: CDR1 SGHTS, CDR2 YDEGEE. The CDR3 DNA reads as TGTGCCAGCAGCTTGGTACGCGGGACGCCCTACAATGAGCAGTTCTTC. Its translation is CASSLVRGTPYNEQFF.

V usage is TRBV7-2 and J usage is TRBJ2-3; D perhaps matches TRBD1 (5 bases). This CDR3 region has 15 residues. V dropped 1 base and J dropped 4 bases, with 12 bases sitting between them. Germline V gene lookup returns CDR1 SGHTA and CDR2 FQGNSA. Here the CDR3 reads CASSLVSGQADTQYF. In DNA form, the CDR3 reads TGTGCCAGCAGCTTAGTTTCAGGGCAGGCAGATACGCAGTATTTT.

This chain joins TRBV25-1 and TRBJ2-5, with 9 bases matching TRBD1. The V and J ends lost 4 bases and 4 bases, in that order; junction bases with no gene match: 1. CDR3 length equals 13 residues. The germline CDR1 and CDR2 sequences are MGHDK and SYGVNS. The CDR3: CASSVGQGETQYF. Here the CDR3 DNA reads TGTGCCAGCAGTGTGGGACAGGGAGAGACCCAGTACTTC.

This clone was counted only a few times. The rearrangement links TRBV5-6 to TRBJ1-2; TRBD1 aligns across 9 bases. Looked up from germline, CDR1 is SGHDT and CDR2 is YYEEEE. The CDR3 runs to 14 residues. V trimming: 3 bases; J trimming: 2 bases; junction bases outside the gene matches: 2. CDR3 bases: TGTGCCAGCAGCTCGGACAGGGGAAACTATGGCTACACCTTC. It is translated as CASSSDRGNYGYTF.

V usage is TRBV19 and J usage is TRBJ2-5; D is unclear. CDR3 length: 15 amino acids. Germline lookup yields CDR1 LNHDA and CDR2 SQIVND (reference sequence). V gave up 5 bases and J gave up 1 base, with 14 bases separating them. CDR3: CASSSKGGGQETQYF. In nucleotides, the CDR3 is TGTGCCAGTAGTTCCAAGGGCGGCGGCCAAGAGACCCAGTACTTC.

J is TRBJ2-1 and V is TRBV2, with D possibly matching TRBD2 (5 bases). V lost 3 bases and J lost 7, with 19 bases in between. The germline gives CDR1 SNHLY, CDR2 FYNNEI. The CDR3 totals 16 residues. In DNA, the CDR3 is TGTGCCAGCAGTGATGCGGGTTTCAAGGGTCGGAATGAGCAGTTCTTC. It encodes CASSDAGFKGRNEQFF.

The rearrangement uses TRBV27 and TRBJ2-5; no reliable D call. This CDR3 comprises 15 residues. Germline V gene sequence: CDR1 MNHEY, CDR2 SMNVEV (reference sequence). V lost 11 bases and J 4 bases, leaving 23 bases between the germline ends. The CDR3 loop reads CAQQEIGSPRETQYF. For the CDR3, the DNA is TGTGCCCAGCAGGAAATAGGGTCCCCCCGAGAGACCCAGTACTTC.